The 19 T cell receptor beta chains in this list originate from one sample, sequenced in a study of T cells in Graves' hyperthyroidism and ophthalmopathy. TCR beta CDR3 regions were amplified from RNA. The HTBI primer set served for first-round RT-PCR of the TCR CDR3. TCRdb redid the calling of the multiplex PCR reads with MiXCR, one entry per CDR3 protein. Of around 500,000 distinct CDR3 sequences in the sample, roughly 22% were seen once. Material for sequencing was blood. The receptors originated from a woman in her seventies with Graves' ophthalmopathy.

The chain joins TRBV20-1 to TRBJ1-1; TRBD1 agrees at 8 bases. Germline-derived CDR1 and CDR2 are DFQATT and SNEGSKA (reference sequence). The CDR3 is made up of 9 amino acids. V shed 8 bases, J shed 12 bases, and the junction held 5 bases outside the gene matches. CDR3 sequence (DNA): TGCAGTAATGGACAGGGAACTTTCTTT. Translated: CSNGQGTFF.

This clonotype was found a few times. This chain uses TRBV7-9 with TRBJ2-7; a weak D match, TRBD1 (5 bases). The ends were cut back, 5 bases at V and 4 bases at J, with 21 bases in the middle. From germline, CDR1 is SEHNR and CDR2 FQNEAQ (reference sequence). The CDR3 covers 16 residues. The CDR3 is CASSLVGVSLGYEQYF. CDR3 sequence (DNA): TGTGCCAGCAGCCTCGTAGGGGTTTCCCTGGGGTACGAGCAGTACTTC.

The J gene is TRBJ1-1, the V gene TRBV19; TRBD1 matches 8 bases. This CDR3 has 17 residues. Germline V lookup: CDR1 LNHDA, CDR2 SQIVND (reference sequence). V lost 2 bases, J lost 1 base, and 9 bases stayed unmatched. CDR3 nucleotide sequence: TGTGCCAGTAGTATAAATAAGGACAGGGTATGGAACACTGAAGCTTTCTTT. Amino acids: CASSINKDRVWNTEAFF. Using reference TRBV19 and TRBJ1-1 for the parts outside the CDR3, the full variable domain is DGGITQSPKYLFRKEGQNVTLSCEQNLNHDAMYWYRQDPGQGLRLIYYSQIVNDFQKGDIAEGYSVSREKKESFPLTVTSAQKNPTAFYLCASSINKDRVWNTEAFFGQGTRLTVV.

V and J are TRBV7-9 and TRBJ1-1; 8 bases match TRBD1. CDR1 is SEHNR, CDR2 FQNEAQ, per germline (reference sequence). The CDR3 loop spans 16 amino acids. The junction had 12 bases not matched to a gene; V was cut back by 5 bases and J by 4 bases. CDR3 nucleotide sequence: TGTGCCAGCAGCCCCAAAGGGCCAGGGGGCGGCACTGAAGCTTTCTTT. It translates to CASSPKGPGGGTEAFF.

This clonotype was counted many times. This chain connects TRBV28 to TRBJ1-2, with TRBD1 matching over 7 bases. CDR3 length: 13 residues. Trimming cost V 4 bases and J 4 bases; bases outside gene matches: 3. Germline CDR1 and CDR2: MDHEN and SYDVKM. CDR3 nucleotide sequence: TGTGCCAGCAGTTCGGGACAGCTCTATGGCTACACCTTC. Translated, it gives CASSSGQLYGYTF.

Comments on this clonotype: In this CDR3 the conserved last residue, phenylalanine or tryptophan, is missing, so a read error is likely. J is TRBJ2-1 and V is TRBV5-1; D remains unclear. The CDR3 loop spans 15 amino acids. The germline V gene encodes CDR1 SGHRS and CDR2 YFSETQ. V lost 4 bases to trimming and J lost 6 bases, with 17 bases between them. The CDR3 DNA follows: TGCGCCAGCAGCGATCCAACCACCTCGGGCAATGAGCAGTTCCTC. Residues: CASSDPTTSGNEQFL.

The chain employs TRBV28 and TRBJ2-2; no firm D call. CDR3 length: 12 residues. V was shortened by 2 bases and J by 7 bases, with 5 bases between the two germline ends. Germline CDR1 MDHEN, CDR2 SYDVKM. In DNA form, the CDR3 reads TGTGCCAGCAGTTTAAATGTCGGGGAGCTGTTTTTT. Translated: CASSLNVGELFF.

As for this clonotype: The junction does not match germline at one end; this may be a read error. The chain has TRBV2 and TRBJ2-1; D possibly corresponds to TRBD2 (5 bases). CDR1 and CDR2 from the germline V gene are SNHLY and FYNNEI. This CDR3 is 15 amino acids long. This chain's CDR3 is CASTSDGGSYNEQFF. The DNA of the CDR3 is TGTGCCAGCACCTCGGATGGCGGGTCCTACAATGAGCAATTCTTC.

This clonotype showed up many times. This chain connects TRBV7-3 to TRBJ1-1; no clear D. The CDR3 extends over 16 amino acids. The germline V gene encodes CDR1 SGHTA and CDR2 FQGTGA. V was clipped by 5 bases and J by 3 bases, with 19 bases between them. The CDR3: CASSPRTPSPHTEAFF. The DNA of the CDR3 is TGTGCCAGCAGCCCACGGACCCCCTCCCCCCACACTGAAGCTTTCTTT.

This chain joins TRBV7-2 and TRBJ2-6; 9 bases line up with TRBD2. Germline V gene data show CDR1 as SGHTA and CDR2 as FQGNSA. The CDR3 is made up of 16 amino acids. The V and J ends lost 5 bases and 2 bases, in that order; junction bases with no gene match: 4. DNA of the CDR3: TGTGCCAGCAGCCCAATAGCGGGAGCTGGGGCCAACGTCCTGACTTTC. This translates into CASSPIAGAGANVLTF.

In this sample, this clonotype turned up a few times. The V call is TRBV10-3, the J call TRBJ1-2, with a weak D call TRBD1 (5 bases). This CDR3 is 16 amino acids long. Trimming took 4 bases from V and 0 from J, leaving 15 bases between them. Germline V gene lookup returns CDR1 ENHRY and CDR2 SYGVKD. The CDR3 spells CAISGRTGPPNYGYTF. The CDR3 coding sequence is TGTGCCATCAGTGGCCGCACAGGTCCACCTAACTATGGCTACACCTTC.

The CDR3 loop reads CASSLDEVQVYEQFF. The DNA of the CDR3 is TGTGCCAGCAGCTTGGATGAAGTGCAGGTCTATGAGCAGTTCTTC. V gene TRBV5-4 combines with J gene TRBJ2-1; D is uncertain. The CDR3 is 15 residues long. Trimming removed 0 bases at V and 8 bases at J, with 15 bases between. CDR1 SGHNT and CDR2 YYREEE come from the germline V gene (reference sequence).

This clonotype was counted between two and nine times. The V call is TRBV6-1, the J call TRBJ1-5, with TRBD1 as a possible D gene (5 bases). The ends were cut back, 2 bases at V and 4 bases at J, with 15 bases in the middle. The CDR3 runs 16 residues. Germline values: CDR1 MNHNS, CDR2 SASEGT. The CDR3 DNA sequence: TGTGCCAGCAGTGAATGGGGCACCTTAGGGAATCAGCCCCAGCATTTT. Translated, it gives CASSEWGTLGNQPQHF.

This clonotype occurred a few times. This chain joins TRBV9 and TRBJ2-2, with D possibly being TRBD1 (5 bases). This CDR3 has 14 residues. Germline V gene lookup returns CDR1 SGDLS and CDR2 YYNGEE. V was shortened by 4 bases and J by 4 bases, with 11 bases between the two germline ends. This CDR3 is CASSRQTVTGELFF. The CDR3, as DNA: TGTGCCAGCAGCCGTCAGACAGTCACCGGGGAGCTGTTTTTT.

Turning to this clonotype: A much bigger clone sits one base away, suggesting this may be a read error. The genes are TRBV12-3 or TRBV12-4 and TRBJ1-1; D is ambiguous. The CDR3 runs to 15 residues. The V gene lost 7 bases and the J gene lost 3 bases, with 18 bases spanning the gap. Written as DNA, the CDR3 is TGTGCCAGCACTTCCCTGGGAGGGCCGGACACTGAAGCTTTCTTT. Encoded protein: CASTSLGGPDTEAFF.

The table lists this clonotype with a few counts. The chain employs TRBV20-1 and TRBJ2-2; TRBD1 is a possible D gene (5 bases). The CDR3 runs to 15 residues. Trimming left V 6 bases short and J 2 bases short, with 16 bases between. Per germline, CDR1 DFQATT and CDR2 SNEGSKA (reference sequence). CDR3 nucleotide sequence: TGCAGTGCAGCAGGGTCCCGCCCTAACACCGGGGAGCTGTTTTTT. Its protein product is CSAAGSRPNTGELFF.

The chain uses TRBV2 and TRBJ2-7; 11 positions match TRBD2. The CDR3 sequence is 16 residues long. CDR1 is SNHLY and CDR2 is FYNNEI in the germline V gene. Trimming took 6 bases from V and 7 from J; bases not matched to a gene: 14. This chain's CDR3 is CASRRGLADSGEEQYF. The CDR3 bases are TGTGCCAGCAGGCGGGGACTAGCGGACTCTGGCGAGGAGCAGTACTTC.

In its sample, this clonotype was seen many times. This chain links TRBV9 with TRBJ2-3, with TRBD2 matching over 7 bases. The CDR3 covers 18 residues. Germline V CDR1 and CDR2: SGDLS, YYNGEE. J lost 2 bases, V lost 0 bases, and 12 bases had no gene match. The CDR3, as DNA: TGTGCCAGCAGCGTAGCTCTGGCTAGCGGAGCAAACACAGATACGCAGTATTTT. Encoded protein: CASSVALASGANTDTQYF. Combining the CDR3 with reference TRBV9 and TRBJ2-3 gives the whole variable domain DSGVTQTPKHLITATGQRVTLRCSPRSGDLSVYWYQQSLDQGLQFLIQYYNGEERAKGNILERFSAQQFPDLHSELNLSSLELGDSALYFCASSVALASGANTDTQYFGPGTRLTVL.

The chain is built from TRBV30 and TRBJ2-5; 8 bases are shared with TRBD1. This CDR3 comprises 14 residues. Germline V CDR1 and CDR2: GTSNPN, SVGIG (reference sequence). J was trimmed by 5 bases and V by 0 bases; bases with no gene match: 5. CDR3 sequence reads: CAWSVPGGVETQYF. CDR3 bases: TGTGCCTGGAGTGTACCAGGGGGCGTGGAGACCCAGTACTTC.